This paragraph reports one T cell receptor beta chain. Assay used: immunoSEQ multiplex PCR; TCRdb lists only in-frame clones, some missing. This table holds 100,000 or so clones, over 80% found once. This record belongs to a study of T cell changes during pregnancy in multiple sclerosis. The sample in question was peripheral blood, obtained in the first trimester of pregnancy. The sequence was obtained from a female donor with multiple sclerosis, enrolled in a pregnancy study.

The CDR3 spells CASSEVRETQYF. CDR3 nucleotides: TGTGCCAGCAGTGAAGTCCGGGAGACCCAGTACTTC. This chain joins TRBV6-1 and TRBJ2-5; the D is unclear. The V end lost 1 base, the J end lost 5 bases, and 5 bases lay between the germline ends. This CDR3 spans 12 amino acids. Germline-derived CDR1 and CDR2 are MNHNS and SASEGT.